These 17 T cell receptor beta chains came from one sample sequenced in a study of CD8 T cells in Susac syndrome. RNA amounts of roughly 0.5 to 1 ug underwent reverse transcription with random hexamers. TCRdb re-called the immunoSEQ multiplex PCR reads with MiXCR, one entry per CDR3 protein. The data hold approximately 140,000 distinct CDR3 sequences, with roughly 95% observed a single time. The sequenced material came from CD4+ T cells from PBMCs. All receptors come from a human donor with multiple sclerosis.

This clonotype was recorded once. The chain joins TRBV20-1 to TRBJ2-1; TRBD2 agrees at 12 bases. The germline gives CDR1 DFQATT, CDR2 SNEGSKA (reference sequence). There are 14 residues in the CDR3. The J segment lost 8 bases and the V segment lost 6 bases, leaving 8 bases of the junction unmatched. The CDR3 region is CSAKRLAGAHEQFF. CDR3 nucleotide sequence: TGCAGTGCCAAACGACTAGCGGGAGCCCATGAGCAGTTCTTC.

This chain links TRBV29-1 with TRBJ1-1; 8 bases align to TRBD1. V gave up 4 bases and J gave up 5 bases; unmatched junction bases: 6. The germline gives CDR1 SQVTM, CDR2 ANQGSEA. The CDR3 covers 13 residues. The CDR3 spells CSVVQGASTEAFF. In DNA, the CDR3 is TGCAGCGTTGTGCAGGGGGCGTCGACTGAAGCTTTCTTT. Based on the CDR3 plus reference TRBV29-1 and TRBJ1-1, the full variable domain is SAVISQKPSRDICQRGTSLTIQCQVDSQVTMMFWYRQQPGQSLTLIATANQGSEATYESGFVIDKFPISRPNLTFSTLTVSNMSPEDSSIYLCSVVQGASTEAFFGQGTRLTVV.

This clonotype was found once. The gene calls are TRBV18 and TRBJ2-7; 7 bases are a match to TRBD1. The ends lost 6 bases at V and 3 bases at J; junction bases unmatched: 2. CDR3 length: 12 amino acids. The germline CDR1 and CDR2 sequences are KGHSH and LQKENI. CDR3 DNA sequence: TGTGCCAGCTCGGGACAGCACTACGAGCAGTACTTC. This sequence encodes CASSGQHYEQYF.

The V call is TRBV27, the J call TRBJ1-4; D not certain. The CDR3 covers 15 residues. The germline gives CDR1 MNHEY, CDR2 SMNVEV (reference sequence). V lost 6 bases and J lost 3, with 14 bases in between. The CDR3 is CASRLVGSANEKLFF. The CDR3, as DNA: TGTGCCAGCAGGCTCGTGGGGTCAGCTAATGAAAAACTGTTTTTT.

This clonotype came up once. The chain joins TRBV27 to TRBJ1-5; no reliable D call. CDR1 and CDR2 (germline): MNHEY, SMNVEV (reference sequence). The CDR3 runs 14 residues. The V and J ends lost 1 base and 5 bases respectively, with 9 bases between them. CDR3 protein: CASSLFGLDQPQHF. CDR3 in DNA: TGTGCCAGCAGTTTATTCGGGCTCGATCAGCCCCAGCATTTT.

The CDR3 loop is CASSLKLGTGELFF. CDR3 DNA: TGTGCCAGCAGCCTAAAGCTAGGTACCGGGGAGCTGTTTTTT. The rearrangement links TRBV4-2 to TRBJ2-2; unclear D gene. This CDR3 is built from 14 residues. V lost 4 bases and J lost 5, with 11 bases in between. Germline CDR1 LGHNA, CDR2 YNFKEQ.

This chain connects TRBV20-1 to TRBJ1-2; D call uncertain. Germline CDR1 and CDR2: DFQATT and SNEGSKA (reference sequence). The CDR3 is made up of 14 amino acids. V was cut by 6 bases and J by 5 bases, with 19 bases left in between. CDR3 bases: TGCAGTGCCCGCCCGACCGACTCAATTTATGGCTACACCTTC. Translation: CSARPTDSIYGYTF.

The chain combines TRBV20-1 with TRBJ2-3; 7 positions match TRBD2. The length of the CDR3 is 15 residues. V shed 1 base, J shed 1 base, and the junction held 5 bases outside the gene matches. In germline, CDR1 is DFQATT, CDR2 SNEGSKA (reference sequence). The DNA of the CDR3 is TGCAGTGCTAGAGCACCGGGACTACGCACAGATACGCAGTATTTT. As protein: CSARAPGLRTDTQYF.

V and J are TRBV20-1 and TRBJ2-3; 8 nucleotides agree with TRBD2. Trimming removed 6 bases from V and 6 bases from J; junction bases left unmatched: 11. This CDR3 has 14 amino acids. Germline CDR1 is DFQATT and CDR2 is SNEGSKA (reference sequence). The CDR3 DNA follows: TGCAGTGCGTCCAGAGCGGGAGTGTCCGATACGCAGTATTTT. This codes for CSASRAGVSDTQYF.

This clonotype has a single count. The rearrangement links TRBV30 to TRBJ2-1, with 10 bases lining up with TRBD2. Trimming cost V 3 bases and J 9 bases; bases outside gene matches: 8. Germline V gene lookup returns CDR1 GTSNPN and CDR2 SVGIG (reference sequence). CDR3 length: 14 amino acids. The CDR3 reads CAWSLAGVKAEQFF. CDR3 in DNA: TGTGCCTGGAGCCTAGCGGGGGTTAAGGCTGAGCAGTTCTTC.

The J gene is TRBJ2-5, the V gene TRBV4-1, with 7 bases that match TRBD1. After removal of 0 bases from V and 2 bases from J, the junction contained 3 bases not matched to a gene. CDR1 and CDR2 (germline): MGHRA, YSYEKL. The CDR3 loop spans 15 amino acids. This CDR3 is CASSQDPRGQETQYF. Written as DNA, the CDR3 is TGCGCCAGCAGCCAAGATCCCAGGGGGCAAGAGACCCAGTACTTC.

This chain uses TRBV20-1 with TRBJ2-7; 11 bases align to TRBD2. V lost 6 bases to trimming and J lost 0 bases; unmatched junction nucleotides: 4. The CDR3 extends over 14 amino acids. The V gene's germline CDR1 is DFQATT and CDR2 SNEGSKA (reference sequence). In nucleotides, the CDR3 is TGCAGTGCGGGGACTAGCGGAAACTCCTACGAGCAGTACTTC. Translation gives CSAGTSGNSYEQYF.

The chain joins TRBV20-1 to TRBJ2-7, with D possibly TRBD2 on 5 matching bases. V was cut by 6 bases and J by 3 bases, with 15 bases left in between. The CDR3 spans 13 residues. Germline CDR1 DFQATT, CDR2 SNEGSKA (reference sequence). CDR3 coding DNA: TGCAGTGCCGCGCCGGGAATAGGCTACGAGCAGTACTTC. Protein sequence: CSAAPGIGYEQYF.

The chain links TRBV9 to TRBJ1-1; a possible D gene is TRBD1 (5 bases). Germline CDR1 is SGDLS and CDR2 is YYNGEE. This CDR3 contains 16 residues. Trimming pared 3 bases from V and 4 bases from J, leaving 19 bases between. CDR3 DNA sequence: TGTGCCAGCAGCGGCGGTGGGGGAGCTATCGGCACTGAAGCTTTCTTT. Its translation is CASSGGGGAIGTEAFF. Complete variable domain (other parts from reference TRBV9 and TRBJ1-1): DSGVTQTPKHLITATGQRVTLRCSPRSGDLSVYWYQQSLDQGLQFLIQYYNGEERAKGNILERFSAQQFPDLHSELNLSSLELGDSALYFCASSGGGGAIGTEAFFGQGTRLTVV.

The chain carries TRBV19 and TRBJ2-3, with D unresolved. V was cut by 6 bases and J by 4 bases, with 14 bases left in between. CDR1 is LNHDA, CDR2 SQIVND, per germline (reference sequence). The CDR3 is made up of 14 amino acids. As DNA, the CDR3 is TGTGCCAGTAGCAACCCCCTCCGGGCAGATACGCAGTATTTT. Its protein product is CASSNPLRADTQYF.

A single count supports this clonotype. Its ends do not fully match the called genes, so a read error is possible. V gene TRBV30 combines with J gene TRBJ2-1; D uncertain. The CDR3 consists of 11 residues. CDR1 and CDR2 from the germline V gene are GTSNPN and SVGIG (reference sequence). The chain's CDR3 is CAWRNGPFICF. CDR3 DNA: TGTGCCTGGAGGAATGGCCCTTTTATCTGTTTC.

J is TRBJ2-3 and V is TRBV12-3 or TRBV12-4; no clear D. Trimming took off 2 bases at V and 9 bases at J, with 12 bases between the two ends. This CDR3 region has 13 residues. CDR3 nucleotide sequence: TGTGCCAGCAGTTTAAGATCCCGACAAACGCAGTATTTT. Its protein product is CASSLRSRQTQYF.